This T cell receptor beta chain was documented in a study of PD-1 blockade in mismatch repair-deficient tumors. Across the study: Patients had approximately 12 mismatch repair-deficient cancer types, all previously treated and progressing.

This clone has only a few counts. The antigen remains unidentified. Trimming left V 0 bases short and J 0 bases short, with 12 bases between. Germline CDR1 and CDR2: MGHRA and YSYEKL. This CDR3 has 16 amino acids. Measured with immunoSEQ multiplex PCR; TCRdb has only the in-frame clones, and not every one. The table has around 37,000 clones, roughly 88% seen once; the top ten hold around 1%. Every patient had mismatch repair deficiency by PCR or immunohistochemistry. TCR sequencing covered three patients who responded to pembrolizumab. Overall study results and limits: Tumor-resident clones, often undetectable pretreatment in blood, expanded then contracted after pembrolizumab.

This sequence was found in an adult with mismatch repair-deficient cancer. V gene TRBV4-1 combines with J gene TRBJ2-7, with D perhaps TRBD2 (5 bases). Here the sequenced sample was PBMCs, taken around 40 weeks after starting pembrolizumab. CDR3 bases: TGCGCCAGCAGCCAAGAAGAGGGTAGCCGCTCCTACGAGCAGTACTTC. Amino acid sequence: CASSQEEGSRSYEQYF.